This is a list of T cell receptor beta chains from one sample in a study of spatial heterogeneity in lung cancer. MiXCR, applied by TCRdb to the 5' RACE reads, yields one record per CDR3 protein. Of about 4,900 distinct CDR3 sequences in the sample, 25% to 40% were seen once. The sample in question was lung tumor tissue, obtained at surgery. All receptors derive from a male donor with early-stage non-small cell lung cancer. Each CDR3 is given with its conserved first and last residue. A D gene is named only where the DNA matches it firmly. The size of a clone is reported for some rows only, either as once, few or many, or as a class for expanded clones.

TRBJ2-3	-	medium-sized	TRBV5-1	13	CASSLDVSDTQYF	TGCGCCAGCAGCTTGGATGTTTCAGATACGCAGTATTTT
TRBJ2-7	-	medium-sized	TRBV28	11	CASRWGYEQYF	TGTGCCAGCCGCTGGGGCTACGAGCAGTACTTC
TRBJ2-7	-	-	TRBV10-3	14	CAISEGVFRYEQYF	TGTGCCATCAGTGAAGGGGTTTTTCGGTACGAGCAGTACTTC
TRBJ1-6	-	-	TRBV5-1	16	CASSSGQSMSTSPLHF	TGCGCCAGCAGCTCCGGACAGTCAATGTCGACTTCACCCCTCCACTTT
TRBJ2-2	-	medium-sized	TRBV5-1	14	CASNPATNTGELFF	TGCGCCAGCAACCCCGCCACCAACACCGGGGAGCTGTTTTTT
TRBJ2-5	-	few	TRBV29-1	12	CSVGQAQETQYF	TGCAGCGTTGGGCAGGCCCAAGAGACCCAGTACTTC
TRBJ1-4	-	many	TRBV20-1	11	CSARDSEKLFF	TGCAGTGCTAGAGATTCTGAAAAACTGTTTTTT
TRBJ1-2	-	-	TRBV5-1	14	CASSLWARVDGYTF	TGCGCCAGCAGCTTATGGGCCAGGGTCGATGGCTACACCTTC
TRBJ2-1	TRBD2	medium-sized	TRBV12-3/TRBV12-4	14	CASSQTSPYNEQFF	TGTGCCAGCAGCCAGACTAGCCCATACAATGAGCAGTTCTTC
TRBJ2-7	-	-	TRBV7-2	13	CASSQRSSYEQYF	TGTGCCAGCAGCCAGCGGAGCTCCTACGAGCAGTACTTC
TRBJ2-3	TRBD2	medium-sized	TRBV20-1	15	CSATPGRGRLDTQYF	TGCAGTGCTACCCCTGGGCGGGGGAGGCTAGATACGCAGTATTTT
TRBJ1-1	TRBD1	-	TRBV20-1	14	CSASGGQGDTEAFF	TGCAGTGCTAGCGGAGGACAGGGGGACACTGAAGCTTTCTTT
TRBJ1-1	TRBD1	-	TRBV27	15	CASSLRQGPMAEAFF	TGTGCCAGCAGTTTAAGACAGGGTCCGATGGCTGAAGCTTTCTTT
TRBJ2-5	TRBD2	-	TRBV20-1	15	CSAVDAGGPRKTQYF	TGCAGTGCTGTCGACGCGGGGGGCCCAAGAAAGACCCAGTACTTC
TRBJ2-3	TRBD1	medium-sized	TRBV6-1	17	CASSEAVGTGDTDTQYF	TGTGCCAGCAGTGAAGCAGTCGGGACAGGGGACACAGATACGCAGTATTTT
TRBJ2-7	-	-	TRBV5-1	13	CASSLGGGYEQYF	TGCGCCAGCAGCTTGGGTGGCGGATACGAGCAGTACTTC
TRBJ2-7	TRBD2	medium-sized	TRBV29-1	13	CSVGGLNSYEQYF	TGCAGCGTTGGGGGACTAAATTCCTACGAGCAGTACTTC
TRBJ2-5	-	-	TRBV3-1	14	CASSQGAEQETQYF	TGTGCCAGCAGCCAAGGGGCGGAGCAAGAGACCCAGTACTTC
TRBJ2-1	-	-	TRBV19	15	CASSITPPGYNEQFF	TGTGCCAGTAGTATAACCCCGCCGGGCTACAATGAGCAGTTCTTC
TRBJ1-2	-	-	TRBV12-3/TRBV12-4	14	CASSLRAGDYGYTF	TGTGCCAGCAGTTTACGAGCAGGGGACTATGGCTACACCTTC
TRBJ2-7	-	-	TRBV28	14	CASSPLLSSYEQYF	TGTGCCAGCAGTCCTCTGTTAAGCTCCTACGAGCAGTACTTC
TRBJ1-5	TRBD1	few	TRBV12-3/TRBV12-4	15	CASSWGTGVGQPQHF	TGTGCCAGCAGTTGGGGGACAGGAGTAGGTCAGCCCCAGCATTTT
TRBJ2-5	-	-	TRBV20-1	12	CSASYNAETQYF	TGCAGTGCTAGTTACAATGCGGAGACCCAGTACTTC
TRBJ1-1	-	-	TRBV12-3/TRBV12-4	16	CASRPLGVRWNTEAFF	TGTGCCAGCAGACCCCTCGGGGTTCGGTGGAACACTGAAGCTTTCTTT
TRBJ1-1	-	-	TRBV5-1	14	CASSLERGYTEAFF	TGCGCCAGCAGCTTGGAGCGGGGGTACACTGAAGCTTTCTTT